This TCR beta chain stems from a study of OX40 agonist ivuxolimab in advanced cancers. Overall study: Patients were treated with ivuxolimab, an agonistic anti-OX40 (CD134) antibody. All patients had ivuxolimab intravenously every 2 weeks at 0.01 to 10 mg/kg. With a range of roughly 20 to 85, age averaged roughly 60 years, and around 80% were male. Study-wide results and limits: Averaging showed that CD8+ T cells had more expanded clones than CD4+ did.

As to this clone: Its matching antigen is unknown. The junction and the germline gene differ at one end; a read error may be behind it.

Clones were sequenced by immunoSEQ multiplex PCR, and TCRdb holds only the in-frame ones, with some missing. Among over 35,000 clones listed, about 89% were seen once. Per germline, CDR1 SNHLY and CDR2 FYNNEI. This CDR3 region has 14 residues. The V and J genes are TRBV2 and TRBJ1-1, with 7 nucleotides matching TRBD1. The source material was CD4+ or CD8+ T cells sorted from blood, sampled in a trial of the OX40 agonist ivuxolimab. The receptor's source is an adult with an advanced solid tumor such as melanoma, head and neck, liver or kidney cancer. Written as DNA, the CDR3 is TGTGCCAGCAGGGAGCGGGACAGAAACACTGAAGTTTTCTTT. Translation gives CASRERDRNTEVFF.